The clone carrying this T cell receptor (beta chain) was observed a handful of times. Participants' reported clinical history set cohort assignment. The data derive from a study of blood T cell repertoires in COVID-19. Turning to the study itself: Samples taken during acute and convalescent COVID-19 were collected in the United States, Italy and Spain.

The method was immunoSEQ multiplex PCR; TCRdb's version includes in-frame clones alone and lacks a portion of them. This repertoire shows about 280,000 clones, nearly 90% found once; its top ten account for 1.7%. This CDR3 has 15 amino acids. V shed 6 bases and J 0 bases; nucleotides not matched to a gene: 4. Germline-derived CDR1 and CDR2 are MNHEY and SMNVEV (reference sequence). Sequencing input: PBMCs or T cells enriched from blood (not recorded which). This TCR derives from a woman aged 18-29 years with acute COVID-19. This chain links TRBV27 with TRBJ1-4; TRBD1 matches 7 bases. The CDR3 protein is CASREGQATNEKLFF. Written as DNA, the CDR3 is TGTGCCAGCAGGGAAGGACAGGCAACTAATGAAAAACTGTTTTTT.